The rows below give T cell receptor beta chains drawn from one sample of a study of cytomegalovirus exposure and HLA in healthy donors. The repertoire was sequenced with immunoSEQ multiplex PCR; TCRdb's copy has only in-frame clones and lacks some. The sample consists of over 200,000 clones, about 83% of them appearing once. What was sequenced was PBMCs. All receptors come from a human donor in good health. Both conserved end residues are part of each CDR3. The order of the fields is V gene, clone size, D gene, J gene, CDR3 protein, CDR3 DNA. A D gene is named only where the DNA matches it firmly. Where a row states a size, it is once, few, many or the class of an expanded clone; other rows omit it.

v_gene: TRBV19
abundance: NA
d_gene: NA
j_gene: TRBJ1-2
CDR3aa: CASKRQSSTYGYTF
CDR3nt: TGTGCCAGTAAGAGACAATCTTCCACCTATGGCTACACCTTC

v_gene: TRBV6-5
abundance: NA
d_gene: NA
j_gene: TRBJ2-7
CDR3aa: CASSLPGASEQYF
CDR3nt: TGTGCCAGCAGTTTGCCGGGAGCGAGCGAGCAGTACTTC

v_gene: TRBV2
abundance: NA
d_gene: NA
j_gene: TRBJ1-2
CDR3aa: CASSEAPKGRAGNYGYTF
CDR3nt: TGTGCCAGCAGTGAAGCGCCAAAGGGGAGGGCGGGGAACTATGGCTACACCTTC

v_gene: TRBV11-2
abundance: NA
d_gene: TRBD1
j_gene: TRBJ1-2
CDR3aa: CASSLQWTGQPNGYTF
CDR3nt: TGTGCCAGCAGCTTACAATGGACAGGGCAGCCGAATGGCTACACCTTC

v_gene: TRBV9
abundance: few
d_gene: TRBD2
j_gene: TRBJ2-3
CDR3aa: CASSRTSGNTDTQYF
CDR3nt: TGTGCCAGCAGCCGGACTAGCGGGAACACAGATACGCAGTATTTT

v_gene: TRBV7-2
abundance: NA
d_gene: NA
j_gene: TRBJ2-7
CDR3aa: CASSLVNLQKQYF
CDR3nt: TGTGCCAGCAGCTTAGTTAACCTACAGAAGCAGTACTTC

v_gene: TRBV18
abundance: NA
d_gene: NA
j_gene: TRBJ1-2
CDR3aa: CASSPGGIDYGYTF
CDR3nt: TGTGCCAGCTCACCCGGGGGGATCGACTATGGCTACACCTTC

v_gene: TRBV28
abundance: NA
d_gene: TRBD1
j_gene: TRBJ2-2
CDR3aa: CASSLYDRGQSNTGELFF
CDR3nt: TGTGCCAGCAGTTTATACGACAGGGGACAATCGAACACCGGGGAGCTGTTTTTT

v_gene: TRBV15
abundance: NA
d_gene: NA
j_gene: TRBJ2-1
CDR3aa: CATSRVRDQGEQFF
CDR3nt: TGTGCCACCAGCAGAGTGCGGGATCAAGGGGAGCAGTTCTTC

v_gene: TRBV11-3
abundance: NA
d_gene: TRBD2
j_gene: TRBJ2-1
CDR3aa: CASSLGGDSGSWGDNEQFF
CDR3nt: TGTGCCAGCAGCTTAGGAGGGGATAGCGGGAGCTGGGGTGACAATGAGCAGTTCTTC

v_gene: TRBV5-6
abundance: NA
d_gene: NA
j_gene: TRBJ1-1
CDR3aa: CASSYNAVEAFF
CDR3nt: TGTGCCAGCAGCTACAATGCGGTTGAAGCTTTCTTT

v_gene: TRBV7-9
abundance: NA
d_gene: NA
j_gene: TRBJ1-2
CDR3aa: CASSLSGIYINYGYTF
CDR3nt: TGTGCCAGCAGCTTATCCGGGATATATATTAACTATGGCTACACCTTC

v_gene: TRBV28
abundance: NA
d_gene: TRBD2
j_gene: TRBJ2-1
CDR3aa: CASSRPGTSGSGSYNEQFF
CDR3nt: TGTGCCAGCAGCCGACCTGGGACTAGCGGGAGCGGATCCTACAATGAGCAGTTCTTC

v_gene: TRBV15
abundance: NA
d_gene: TRBD1
j_gene: TRBJ1-2
CDR3aa: CATSRGKQGGYGYTF
CDR3nt: TGTGCCACCAGCAGAGGAAAACAGGGGGGCTATGGCTACACCTTC

v_gene: TRBV19
abundance: NA
d_gene: TRBD2
j_gene: TRBJ2-7
CDR3aa: CASSKASGGTYEQYF
CDR3nt: TGTGCCAGTAGTAAGGCTAGCGGGGGGACCTACGAGCAGTACTTC

v_gene: TRBV9
abundance: NA
d_gene: NA
j_gene: TRBJ1-1
CDR3aa: CASSGQVNTEAFF
CDR3nt: TGTGCCAGCAGCGGGCAGGTGAACACTGAAGCTTTCTTT

v_gene: TRBV7-9
abundance: once
d_gene: TRBD1
j_gene: TRBJ1-1
CDR3aa: CASSLAKGAHTEAFF
CDR3nt: TGTGCCAGCAGCTTAGCGAAGGGGGCGCACACTGAAGCTTTCTTT